The 24 T cell receptor beta chains given below trace back to one sample, sequenced in a study of glioma-infiltrating T cells. Using RNA template, CDR3s of TCR alpha and beta were amplified with iRepertoire arm-PCR. MiXCR, run by TCRdb on the multiplex PCR reads, gives a single entry per CDR3 protein. The sample gives approximately 120,000 distinct CDR3 sequences, under 30% of which show up once; 30% to 35% is in the top ten. The specimen was glioma tissue, nonneoplastic brain tissue, or PBMCs (not recorded which). The receptors stem from a human donor with low-grade glioma or glioblastoma, undergoing nonglioma brain surgery, or in good health (not recorded which).

This clonotype was observed at least ten times. This chain joins TRBV7-2 and TRBJ1-1; weak D call: TRBD1 (6 bases). The V and J ends lost 4 bases and 7 bases respectively, with 7 bases between them. Germline loops: CDR1 SGHTA, CDR2 FQGNSA. CDR3 size: 11 residues. The CDR3 sequence is CASSWTVEAFF. In DNA, the CDR3 is TGTGCCAGCAGCTGGACAGTTGAAGCTTTCTTT.

The CDR3 DNA sequence: TGCGCCAGCAGCCCCCCTTCCGCGGGAGGTTCAGATACGCAGTATTTT. Translated, it gives CASSPPSAGGSDTQYF. The chain uses TRBV4-3 and TRBJ2-3; 8 nucleotides match TRBD2. Germline CDR1 is LGHNA and CDR2 is YSLEER. The CDR3 sequence is 16 residues long. The trim removed 4 bases at V and 4 bases at J, leaving 10 bases unmatched.

Relative to its sample, this clonotype is medium-sized. The chain recombines TRBV25-1 with TRBJ2-7; D ambiguous. Germline V CDR1 and CDR2: MGHDK, SYGVNS. V was pared by 6 bases and J by 5 bases, with 8 bases between. The CDR3 runs to 11 residues. CDR3 bases: TGTGCCAGCAGCTATAGTGACGAGCAGTACTTC. It yields the protein CASSYSDEQYF.

Comment on this clonotype: The CDR3 ends on some other residue instead of the conserved phenylalanine or tryptophan, so this is likely a read error. The chain is built from TRBV27 and TRBJ2-1, with D uncertain. This CDR3 region has 12 residues. From germline, CDR1 is MNHEY and CDR2 SMNVEV (reference sequence). Trimming took off 5 bases at V and 8 bases at J, with 10 bases between the two ends. The chain's CDR3 is CASSPLADEQFD. The CDR3 coding sequence is TGTGCCAGCAGTCCCTTAGCCGATGAGCAGTTCGAC.

This clonotype came up many times. V is TRBV28 and J is TRBJ2-7; D gene unclear. CDR3 length: 11 residues. The germline gives CDR1 MDHEN, CDR2 SYDVKM. The V and J ends lost 5 bases and 3 bases respectively, with 5 bases between them. CDR3 sequence reads: CASSLFYEQYF. CDR3 nucleotide sequence: TGTGCCAGCAGTCTCTTCTACGAGCAGTACTTC.

This clonotype was picked up many times. The J gene is TRBJ2-1, the V gene TRBV6-1; D is unclear. The V end was cut by 5 bases, the J end by 7 bases, with 9 bases between. The CDR3 covers 12 residues. Germline assignment: CDR1 MNHNS and CDR2 SASEGT. As DNA, the CDR3 is TGTGCCAGCAGTTCCCCGATGAATGAGCAGTTCTTC. Protein sequence: CASSSPMNEQFF.

Many counts were recorded for this clonotype. The chain combines TRBV20-1 with TRBJ2-7; 10 bases agree with TRBD1. This CDR3 has 18 residues. Trimming cost V 1 base and J 1 base; bases outside gene matches: 13. CDR1 DFQATT and CDR2 SNEGSKA come from the germline V gene (reference sequence). CDR3 nucleotides: TGCAGTGCTAGAGTCCGCCCGGGACAGGGGAACCCTTCCTACGAGCAGTACTTC. Encoded protein: CSARVRPGQGNPSYEQYF.

There are many counts of this clonotype. This chain links TRBV10-1 with TRBJ2-7; 8 bases are a match to TRBD2. There are 14 residues in the CDR3. In germline, CDR1 is WNHNN, CDR2 SYGVQD (reference sequence). J lost 4 bases, V lost 3 bases, and 5 bases had no gene match. The CDR3 loop reads CASSDSGSRYEQYF. The CDR3 bases are TGCGCCAGCAGTGACAGCGGGAGTCGATACGAGCAGTACTTC.

The chain recombines TRBV11-2 with TRBJ2-3; 7 positions match TRBD1. The V gene's germline CDR1 is SGHAT and CDR2 FQNNGV. The length of the CDR3 is 15 residues. With 5 bases clipped from V and 1 base from J, the junction kept 6 bases outside the gene matches. CDR3 residues: CASSTQGTGTDTQYF. The CDR3 DNA sequence: TGTGCCAGCAGCACACAGGGGACGGGCACAGATACGCAGTATTTT. The whole variable domain, remainder taken from reference TRBV11-2 and TRBJ2-3, is EAGVAQSPRYKIIEKRQSVAFWCNPISGHATLYWYQQILGQGPKLLIQFQNNGVVDDSQLPKDRFSAERLKGVDSTLKIQPAKLEDSAVYLCASSTQGTGTDTQYFGPGTRLTVL.

This clonotype showed up just a few times. J is TRBJ2-1 and V is TRBV5-5; D unclear. V shed 0 bases and J shed 5 bases, with 9 bases lying between them. CDR3 length: 14 residues. Germline CDR1 SGHKS, CDR2 YYEKEE (reference sequence). CDR3 coding DNA: TGTGCCAGCAGCTTGGATCCCCCGGACAATGAGCAGTTCTTC. Protein product: CASSLDPPDNEQFF.

This clonotype appeared many times. CDR3 sequence reads: CSARWPPYEQYF. The DNA for the CDR3 is TGCAGTGCCAGGTGGCCCCCGTACGAGCAGTACTTC. The chain carries TRBV20-1 and TRBJ2-7; the D is unclear. Germline V CDR1 and CDR2: DFQATT, SNEGSKA (reference sequence). The V end lost 6 bases, the J end lost 4 bases, and 13 bases lay between the germline ends. The CDR3 runs to 12 residues.

This clonotype was seen once. At one end, the junction sequence differs from germline, possibly due to a read error. The V gene is TRBV12-3 or TRBV12-4, the J gene TRBJ2-7; 13 bases map to TRBD2. The CDR3 length is 15 residues. CDR3 residues: CASSPRLAGGYGQYF. For the CDR3, the DNA is TGTGCCAGCAGCCCTCGACTAGCGGGGGGTTACGGGCAGTACTTC.

This clonotype was observed at least ten times. V usage is TRBV7-9 and J usage is TRBJ1-6; D unresolved. V lost 3 bases, J lost 8 bases, and 5 bases lay in between. Germline-derived CDR1 and CDR2 are SEHNR and FQNEAQ (reference sequence). The CDR3 extends over 12 amino acids. The CDR3 spells CASSFGDSPLHF. CDR3 nucleotides: TGTGCCAGCAGCTTCGGGGATTCACCCCTCCACTTT. Supplemented by reference TRBV7-9 and TRBJ1-6, the full variable domain reads DTGVSQNPRHKITKRGQNVTFRCDPISEHNRLYWYRQTLGQGPEFLTYFQNEAQLEKSRLLSDRFSAERPKGSFSTLEIQRTEQGDSAMYLCASSFGDSPLHFGNGTRLTVT.

This clonotype was counted at least ten times. The rearrangement joins TRBV18 to TRBJ2-7; 7 bases agree with TRBD1. Germline V lookup: CDR1 KGHSH, CDR2 LQKENI. The CDR3 loop spans 13 amino acids. V shed 5 bases, J shed 5 bases, and the junction held 6 bases outside the gene matches. CDR3 DNA: TGTGCCAGCTCAACCGGGACAGAGAACGAGCAGTACTTC. It specifies CASSTGTENEQYF.

The rearrangement uses TRBV3-1 and TRBJ2-7; 8 bases agree with TRBD2. Germline trimming cut 8 bases from V and 9 bases from J; bases unmatched to any gene: 12. The CDR3 has 13 amino acids. The germline CDR1 and CDR2 sequences are LGHDT and YNNKEL (reference sequence). The CDR3 region is CASRLAGSDGQYF. The CDR3 DNA is TGTGCCAGCCGCTTAGCGGGGTCCGACGGGCAGTACTTC.

This clonotype was counted ten times or more. This chain links TRBV14 with TRBJ2-5; no firm D call. The V and J ends lost 1 base and 5 bases respectively, with 11 bases between them. Looked up from germline, CDR1 is SGHDN and CDR2 is FVKESK. The length of the CDR3 is 14 residues. The CDR3: CASSQVPVAETQYF. The CDR3 region has the DNA TGTGCCAGCAGCCAAGTTCCGGTCGCGGAGACCCAGTACTTC.

As concerns this clonotype: A much larger clonotype is one base distant, so this may be a read error. The chain carries TRBV29-1 and TRBJ1-1; D not resolved. The V end lost 7 bases, the J end lost 9 bases, and 15 bases lay between the germline ends. Germline lookup yields CDR1 SQVTM and CDR2 ANQGSEA. The CDR3 runs 11 residues. In nucleotides, the CDR3 is TGCAGCGGCCTGGGAGGTACTAAAGCTTTCTTT. Translating gives CSGLGGTKAFF.

This rearrangement joins TRBV30 to TRBJ1-3; D is ambiguous. The CDR3 spans 15 residues. The ends were cut back, 1 base at V and 2 bases at J, with 12 bases in the middle. The V gene's germline CDR1 is GTSNPN and CDR2 SVGIG (reference sequence). CDR3 DNA sequence: TGTGCCTGGAGTGGCATAGACACTGCTGGAAACACCATATATTTT. It is translated as CAWSGIDTAGNTIYF.

This clonotype appeared many times. V is TRBV7-2 and J is TRBJ1-1; 7 nucleotides line up with TRBD1. V lost 3 bases to trimming and J lost 1 base; unmatched junction nucleotides: 5. Per the germline V gene, CDR1 is SGHTA and CDR2 is FQGNSA. There are 15 residues in the CDR3. In DNA form, the CDR3 reads TGTGCCAGCAGCTTGTTGGGGACAGCGAACACTGAAGCTTTCTTT. Encoded protein: CASSLLGTANTEAFF.

Regarding this clonotype: A much larger clone lies a single base off, so this may be a read error. The CDR3 nucleotides read TGTGCCAGCTCACACAGGCAGTTCCACAAGCAGTACTTC. It encodes CASSHRQFHKQYF. The chain links TRBV18 to TRBJ2-7; weak D call: TRBD1 (5 bases). CDR1 and CDR2 (germline): KGHSH, LQKENI. The CDR3 totals 13 residues. V dropped 4 bases and J dropped 8 bases, with 15 bases sitting between them.

This clonotype was recorded once. A read error may be the cause here, since a much bigger clone is one base away. The genes are TRBV7-6 and TRBJ2-7; perhaps TRBD1 as D (5 bases). Trimming stripped 5 bases from V and 3 bases from J, with 14 bases between. The CDR3 consists of 14 residues. Germline V lookup: CDR1 SGHVS, CDR2 FNYEAQ. The CDR3 protein is CASSGVGQFYEQYF. CDR3 DNA: TGTGCCAGCAGCGGAGTCGGACAATTCTACGAGCAGTACTTC.

About this clonotype itself: This may come from a read error, since a much larger clone is one base off. The chain employs TRBV7-9 and TRBJ2-1, with TRBD2 matching over 15 bases. With 5 bases clipped from V and 8 bases from J, the junction kept 7 bases outside the gene matches. This CDR3 spans 16 amino acids. The V gene's germline CDR1 is SEHNR and CDR2 FQNEAQ (reference sequence). The CDR3 region is CASSPRTSGGDYEQFF. CDR3 DNA: TGTGCCAGCAGCCCTAGGACTAGCGGGGGGGACTATGAGCAGTTCTTC. Using reference TRBV7-9 and TRBJ2-1 for the parts outside the CDR3, the full variable domain is DTGVSQNPRHKITKRGQNVTFRCDPISEHNRLYWYRQTLGQGPEFLTYFQNEAQLEKSRLLSDRFSAERPKGSFSTLEIQRTEQGDSAMYLCASSPRTSGGDYEQFFGPGTRLTVL.

There are a few counts of this clonotype. A read error may be the cause here, since a much bigger clone is one base away. As DNA, the CDR3 is TGTGCCGGCTCACAAGAGGGGAGCGGGAGAGAGACCCAGTACTTC. It codes for CAGSQEGSGRETQYF. J is TRBJ2-5 and V is TRBV18; the match to TRBD2 covers 8 bases. Germline CDR1 KGHSH, CDR2 LQKENI. This CDR3 spans 15 amino acids.

This clonotype was recorded at least ten times. The chain combines TRBV6-5 with TRBJ1-1; possible D gene TRBD1, 5 bases. The germline gives CDR1 MNHEY, CDR2 SVGAGI. Trimming removed 2 bases at V and 4 bases at J, with 11 bases between. The CDR3 is 14 amino acids. CDR3 bases: TGTGCCAGCAGTTACAGGACACCGATCACTGAAGCTTTCTTT. It translates to CASSYRTPITEAFF.